The sample holds a few counts of the clone carrying this TCR beta chain. The antigen remains unidentified. The record originates from a study of cytomegalovirus exposure and HLA in healthy donors. Germline V gene lookup returns CDR1 SQVTM and CDR2 ANQGSEA. V was shortened by 0 bases and J by 0 bases, with 11 bases between the two germline ends. The CDR3 totals 15 residues. Study-level points and caveats: V- and J-gene trimming of TCR beta was linked (in a later analysis) to a missense DCLRE1C variant.

PCR involved 60 Vbeta and 13 Jbeta primers. This table comes from immunoSEQ multiplex PCR, and its TCRdb copy is limited to in-frame clones, with some not included. The sample includes roughly 73,000 clones, 78% of them seen just once. Sequenced material: PBMCs. The clonotype originates from a man aged 35 to 55 in good health and CMV-seronegative. This chain connects TRBV29-1 to TRBJ2-5; maybe TRBD1 (5 bases). For the CDR3, the DNA is TGCAGCGTTGAAGATTTTGGACAATACCAAGAGACCCAGTACTTC. Encoded protein: CSVEDFGQYQETQYF. The complete variable domain, with remaining parts taken from reference TRBV29-1 and TRBJ2-5, reads SAVISQKPSRDICQRGTSLTIQCQVDSQVTMMFWYRQQPGQSLTLIATANQGSEATYESGFVIDKFPISRPNLTFSTLTVSNMSPEDSSIYLCSVEDFGQYQETQYFGPGTRLLVL.